Following are 29 T cell receptor beta chains from one sample sequenced in a study of blood T cell repertoires in COVID-19. Generated by immunoSEQ multiplex PCR, the TCRdb table keeps only in-frame clones and is missing some. The sample comprises 150,000 or so clones, roughly 90% of which are singletons, and approximately 1.2% rests with the top ten. Sequencing used PBMCs or T cells enriched from blood (not recorded which). Receptors originate from a woman aged 25 to 45 with acute COVID-19.

This clone was recorded only once. The V gene is TRBV10-3, the J gene TRBJ2-1, with D possibly TRBD2 on 5 matching bases. There are 14 residues in the CDR3. V lost 7 bases and J lost 5, with 15 bases in between. From germline, CDR1 is ENHRY and CDR2 SYGVKD. The CDR3 sequence is CAIKMSADNNEQFF. The CDR3 DNA reads TGTGCCATCAAGATGTCAGCGGATAACAATGAGCAGTTCTTC.

This chain joins TRBV5-6 and TRBJ1-5; 9 bases align to TRBD1. The J segment lost 0 bases and the V segment lost 4 bases, leaving 8 bases of the junction unmatched. The germline gives CDR1 SGHDT, CDR2 YYEEEE. The CDR3 loop spans 17 amino acids. CDR3 amino acids: CASSAGTGLYSNQPQHF. In DNA form, the CDR3 reads TGTGCCAGCAGCGCCGGGACAGGGTTGTATAGCAATCAGCCCCAGCATTTT.

This clone showed up just once. J is TRBJ1-3 and V is TRBV10-3; 10 positions agree with TRBD1. This CDR3 spans 17 amino acids. Germline CDR1 is ENHRY and CDR2 is SYGVKD. V shed 9 bases, J shed 4 bases, and the junction held 15 bases outside the gene matches. This chain's CDR3 is CAIRQGAEGFSGNTIYF. In nucleotides, the CDR3 is TGTGCCATACGACAGGGGGCGGAAGGATTCTCCGGAAACACCATATATTTT.

The genes are TRBV4-3 and TRBJ2-2; D is unclear. The CDR3 has 13 amino acids. CDR1 LGHNA and CDR2 YSLEER come from the germline V gene. V lost 1 base to trimming and J lost 6 bases, with 6 bases between them. The CDR3 spells CASSQGEPGELFF. CDR3 nucleotides: TGCGCCAGCAGCCAAGGAGAGCCCGGGGAGCTGTTTTTT.

The V and J genes are TRBV18 and TRBJ1-1; D possibly corresponds to TRBD1 (6 bases). Germline V lookup: CDR1 KGHSH, CDR2 LQKENI. This CDR3 is built from 17 residues. V lost 5 bases to trimming and J lost 5 bases, with 24 bases between them. The CDR3 spells CASSTRDTWTISTEAFF. As DNA, the CDR3 is TGTGCCAGCTCAACCCGGGACACCTGGACGATTTCAACTGAAGCTTTCTTT.

This clone appeared a single time. V is TRBV7-6 and J is TRBJ2-7; TRBD1 might be the D (5 bases). The CDR3 runs 16 residues. Trimming pared 5 bases from V and 3 bases from J, leaving 20 bases between. CDR1 is SGHVS, CDR2 FNYEAQ, per germline. The CDR3 loop is CASSPREGVGDYEQYF. The CDR3 nucleotides are TGTGCCAGCAGCCCCAGAGAAGGGGTAGGGGACTACGAGCAGTACTTC.

This clone was observed a single time. The gene calls are TRBV5-1 and TRBJ2-5, with 7 bases matching TRBD1. Germline CDR1 reads SGHRS; CDR2 reads YFSETQ. The CDR3 is made up of 16 amino acids. J lost 4 bases, V lost 0 bases, and 9 bases had no gene match. The CDR3: CASSLGWTGRGETQYF. CDR3 nucleotide sequence: TGCGCCAGCAGCTTGGGTTGGACAGGTCGGGGAGAGACCCAGTACTTC.

The genes are TRBV30 and TRBJ2-3; TRBD2 matches 10 bases. The CDR3 length is 14 residues. After removal of 3 bases from V and 4 bases from J, the junction contained 4 bases not matched to a gene. CDR1 GTSNPN and CDR2 SVGIG come from the germline V gene (reference sequence). The CDR3 region is CAWRLAGASDTQYF. The CDR3 region has the DNA TGTGCCTGGAGGCTAGCGGGAGCCTCAGATACGCAGTATTTT.

This chain uses TRBV4-2 with TRBJ2-7; D unresolved. CDR1 is LGHNA, CDR2 YNFKEQ, per germline. This CDR3 is built from 14 residues. Trimming left V 1 base short and J 0 bases short, with 7 bases between. In DNA form, the CDR3 reads TGTGCCAGCAGCCAAGCTGCTAACTCCTACGAGCAGTACTTC. This codes for CASSQAANSYEQYF.

V usage is TRBV28 and J usage is TRBJ2-7; D is unresolved. The CDR3 has 14 amino acids. Germline-derived CDR1 and CDR2 are MDHEN and SYDVKM. The germline V and J ends were trimmed by 1 base and 2 bases, with 9 bases remaining between them. CDR3 sequence (DNA): TGTGCCAGCAGTTTATTGTCAGAAGCCTACGAGCAGTACTTC. This gives the protein CASSLLSEAYEQYF. Filled out from reference TRBV28 and TRBJ2-7, the complete variable domain reads DVKVTQSSRYLVKRTGEKVFLECVQDMDHENMFWYRQDPGLGLRLIYFSYDVKMKEKGDIPEGYSVSREKKERFSLILESASTNQTSMYLCASSLLSEAYEQYFGPGTRLTVT.

The V and J genes are TRBV7-2 and TRBJ2-2; D possibly corresponds to TRBD1 (6 bases). Germline V lookup: CDR1 SGHTA, CDR2 FQGNSA. This CDR3 is 15 amino acids long. V dropped 1 base and J dropped 2 bases, with 8 bases sitting between them. The CDR3 loop reads CASSLEQGNTGELFF. The CDR3 nucleotides read TGTGCCAGCAGCTTAGAACAGGGCAACACCGGGGAGCTGTTTTTT. The complete variable domain, with remaining parts taken from reference TRBV7-2 and TRBJ2-2, reads GAGVSQSPSNKVTEKGKDVELRCDPISGHTALYWYRQSLGQGLEFLIYFQGNSAPDKSGLPSDRFSAERTGGSVSTLTIQRTQQEDSAVYLCASSLEQGNTGELFFGEGSRLTVL.

The chain links TRBV28 to TRBJ2-7, with TRBD1 matching 9 bases. The J segment lost 2 bases and the V segment lost 6 bases, leaving 8 bases of the junction unmatched. Germline V CDR1 and CDR2: MDHEN, SYDVKM. There are 15 residues in the CDR3. CDR3 sequence: CASRDPGQGTYEQYF. The DNA of the CDR3 is TGTGCCAGCAGGGATCCGGGACAGGGAACCTACGAGCAGTACTTC.

The count of this clone is one. The chain employs TRBV15 and TRBJ2-3; no reliable D call. The CDR3 covers 16 residues. V was shortened by 5 bases and J by 1 base, with 16 bases between the two germline ends. Germline CDR1 LNHNV, CDR2 YYDKDF (reference sequence). In DNA form, the CDR3 reads TGTGCCACCAGCCCCCCAGTTACTCGGGGCACAGATACGCAGTATTTT. This codes for CATSPPVTRGTDTQYF.

The rearrangement uses TRBV5-4 and TRBJ2-5; D might be TRBD2 (5 bases). The CDR3 contains 15 residues. Trimming removed 2 bases at V and 1 base at J, with 12 bases between. Germline-derived CDR1 and CDR2 are SGHNT and YYREEE (reference sequence). The CDR3 region is CASSFWAGGQETQYF. The CDR3 nucleotides are TGTGCCAGCAGCTTCTGGGCGGGCGGCCAAGAGACCCAGTACTTC.

The rearrangement uses TRBV28 and TRBJ2-7, with 12 positions matching TRBD2. The germline gives CDR1 MDHEN, CDR2 SYDVKM. This CDR3 is 14 amino acids long. The J segment lost 3 bases and the V segment lost 5 bases, leaving 2 bases of the junction unmatched. The CDR3 DNA reads TGTGCCAGCAGTCGACTAGCGGGAGTCTACGAGCAGTACTTC. It yields the protein CASSRLAGVYEQYF.

The rearrangement joins TRBV13 to TRBJ2-7; TRBD1 matches 8 bases. CDR1 and CDR2 from the germline V gene are PRHDT and FYEKMQ (reference sequence). The CDR3 is made up of 14 amino acids. V was clipped by 4 bases and J by 1 base; unmatched bases: 3. DNA of the CDR3: TGTGCCAGCAGCTCAGGGGGCTCGTCCTACGAGCAGTACTTC. This encodes CASSSGGSSYEQYF.

The gene calls are TRBV7-2 and TRBJ1-2; 9 positions agree with TRBD1. This CDR3 is built from 14 residues. Germline assignment: CDR1 SGHTA and CDR2 FQGNSA. With V trimmed by 3 bases and J by 3 bases, 2 bases remained unmatched. The CDR3 nucleotides read TGTGCCAGCAGCTTTGACAGGGGGGACTATGGCTACACCTTC. Protein sequence: CASSFDRGDYGYTF.

The chain is built from TRBV24-1 and TRBJ2-2; 9 nucleotides agree with TRBD1. The V gene end was trimmed by 4 bases and the J gene end by 8 bases; junction bases not matched to a gene: 10. This CDR3 is built from 16 residues. Per the germline V gene, CDR1 is KGHDR and CDR2 is SFDVKD. CDR3 in amino acids: CATSDSGTGLVGELFF. The CDR3 coding sequence is TGTGCCACCAGTGACTCCGGGACAGGGCTAGTAGGGGAGCTGTTTTTT.

The V call is TRBV19, the J call TRBJ2-1; the match to TRBD2 covers 8 bases. This CDR3 has 15 residues. V lost 1 base to trimming and J lost 7 bases; unmatched junction nucleotides: 6. Germline CDR1 is LNHDA and CDR2 is SQIVND (reference sequence). The CDR3, as DNA: TGTGCCAGTAGTATAGCGGGGGGGTACTGGAATGAGCAGTTCTTC. This gives the protein CASSIAGGYWNEQFF.

The chain carries TRBV6-4 and TRBJ2-3; 10 bases agree with TRBD2. The V and J ends lost 5 bases and 6 bases, in that order; junction bases with no gene match: 5. Germline CDR1 MRHNA, CDR2 SNTAGT. CDR3 length: 14 residues. CDR3: CASSRLAGADTQYF. CDR3 in DNA: TGTGCCAGCAGTAGGCTAGCGGGAGCCGATACGCAGTATTTT.

The V gene is TRBV5-1, the J gene TRBJ2-1; 13 positions agree with TRBD2. Germline values: CDR1 SGHRS, CDR2 YFSETQ. This CDR3 region has 16 residues. Trimming took 2 bases from V and 3 from J; bases not matched to a gene: 2. The chain's CDR3 is CASSFGLAGVYNEQFF. Written as DNA, the CDR3 is TGCGCCAGCAGCTTTGGACTAGCGGGAGTCTACAATGAGCAGTTCTTC.

By its share, this clone is medium-sized. The V gene is TRBV6-2 or TRBV6-3, the J gene TRBJ2-3; D not certain. Between the trimmed V and J ends, which lost 4 bases and 3 bases, there was a span of 11 bases. Germline V CDR1 and CDR2: MNHEY, SVGEGT. The length of the CDR3 is 14 residues. In DNA, the CDR3 is TGTGCCAGCAGTTTCAGGATTGAAACAGATACGCAGTATTTT. Protein sequence: CASSFRIETDTQYF.

This clone was observed a handful of times. The chain couples TRBV10-1 to TRBJ2-1; TRBD2 matches at 13 bases. CDR3 length: 16 residues. With 7 bases clipped from V and 8 bases from J, the junction kept 11 bases outside the gene matches. CDR1 WNHNN and CDR2 SYGVQD come from the germline V gene (reference sequence). The CDR3 DNA reads TGCGCCAGCATCACTAGCGGGAGGGCCGATGGGGATGAGCAGTTCTTC. Translating gives CASITSGRADGDEQFF.

The V gene is TRBV9, the J gene TRBJ2-7, with 8 bases identical to TRBD2. CDR1 SGDLS and CDR2 YYNGEE come from the germline V gene. The length of the CDR3 is 16 residues. J was trimmed by 0 bases and V by 4 bases; bases with no gene match: 9. CDR3: CASSPRWGTSSYEQYF. The CDR3 coding sequence is TGTGCCAGCAGCCCACGGTGGGGGACTAGCTCCTACGAGCAGTACTTC.

The chain uses TRBV5-1 and TRBJ1-1; D may be TRBD1 (6 bases). The V end was cut by 4 bases, the J end by 2 bases, with 12 bases between. The CDR3 runs to 14 residues. The germline V gene encodes CDR1 SGHRS and CDR2 YFSETQ. CDR3 region: CASSPRTDNTEAFF. The CDR3 DNA sequence: TGCGCCAGCAGCCCCCGGACAGACAACACTGAAGCTTTCTTT.

The chain has TRBV5-1 and TRBJ2-5; 10 nucleotides agree with TRBD1. The CDR3 contains 16 residues. The J segment lost 3 bases and the V segment lost 0 bases, leaving 5 bases of the junction unmatched. CDR1 and CDR2 from the germline V gene are SGHRS and YFSETQ. As DNA, the CDR3 is TGCGCCAGCAGCTTGGCCGGGACAGGGGTGAAAGAGACCCAGTACTTC. This gives the protein CASSLAGTGVKETQYF.

This rearrangement joins TRBV19 to TRBJ1-2, with no clear D. V shed 5 bases and J shed 2 bases, with 12 bases lying between them. The CDR3 spans 14 residues. Germline V gene sequence: CDR1 LNHDA, CDR2 SQIVND (reference sequence). The CDR3 DNA sequence: TGTGCCAGTAGTCCAAGACCGGGGAACTATGGCTACACCTTC. It is translated as CASSPRPGNYGYTF. The entire variable domain, with the rest obtained from reference TRBV19 and TRBJ1-2, is as follows: DGGITQSPKYLFRKEGQNVTLSCEQNLNHDAMYWYRQDPGQGLRLIYYSQIVNDFQKGDIAEGYSVSREKKESFPLTVTSAQKNPTAFYLCASSPRPGNYGYTFGSGTRLTVV.

The genes are TRBV7-8 and TRBJ1-1; 7 nucleotides match TRBD1. J lost 1 base, V lost 7 bases, and 3 bases had no gene match. The CDR3 consists of 13 residues. Germline V gene sequence: CDR1 SGHVS, CDR2 FQNEAQ. The CDR3 spells CASIGTANTEAFF. The CDR3 DNA follows: TGTGCCAGCATCGGGACAGCGAACACTGAAGCTTTCTTT.

The V and J genes are TRBV9 and TRBJ2-7; TRBD2 aligns across 9 bases. Unmatched junction bases numbered 18, after V lost 5 bases and J lost 6 bases. Germline assignment: CDR1 SGDLS and CDR2 YYNGEE. The CDR3 covers 17 residues. CDR3 nucleotides: TGTGCCAGCAGAGTGAATGGGGCGGCGGGAGGGGATGGCGAGCAGTACTTC. Encoded protein: CASRVNGAAGGDGEQYF.